The present T cell receptor beta chain was sequenced within a study of breast tumors, draining lymph nodes, adjacent tissues. Findings of the study overall: Tumor and nontumor repertoires were significantly more similar in luminal-like than in basal-like breast cancer. Findings are consistent with lymph node origin and intratumoral expansion of most tumor T cells.

Concerning this clonotype: What it binds is not known.

One entry per CDR3 protein results from TCRdb running MiXCR on the multiplex PCR reads. The table records approximately 150,000 distinct CDR3 sequences, around a third of them present only once. Axillary draining lymph nodes of breast cancer patients supplied the node samples. Between the trimmed V and J ends, which lost 6 bases and 5 bases, there was a span of 16 bases. The CDR3 length is 14 residues. The source is a female donor with breast cancer. Some clones in this sample may be carry-over from other donors' samples. V gene TRBV12-3 or TRBV12-4 combines with J gene TRBJ1-1; the D is unclear. Sequenced sample: axillary lymph node tissue. CDR3 nucleotides: TGTGCCAGCAGACTCGGTAAAGTAGTAACTGAAGCTTTCTTT. Translating gives CASRLGKVVTEAFF.